A single T cell receptor beta chain is shown here with its context. What it recognizes is unknown. Sequencing used immunoSEQ multiplex PCR; TCRdb keeps in-frame clones, though not all of them. Here the sample spans roughly 150,000 clones, about 91% being singletons. There are 15 residues in the CDR3. Germline CDR1 reads DFQATT; CDR2 reads SNEGSKA (reference sequence). After removal of 3 bases from V and 7 bases from J, the junction contained 8 bases not matched to a gene. The record originates from a study of T cell responses to AZD1222 COVID-19 vaccine. Study-level points and caveats: CD4 TCRs associated with vaccination spanned spike, dominating at 160-218 and 743-854. Donors, mostly white British, included more females; clonal diversity was possibly underestimated. Per reports, nearly half of all spike-specific TCRs target regions that are unmutated in variants.

The sample consisted of peripheral blood, taken on day 0 of MenACWY control vaccination. The chain employs TRBV20-1 and TRBJ2-4; 11 nucleotides match TRBD2. The TCR sequence derives from an adult in good health. This CDR3 is CSASSTSGSANIQYF. CDR3 DNA: TGCAGTGCTAGTTCCACTAGCGGGAGCGCGAACATTCAGTACTTC.